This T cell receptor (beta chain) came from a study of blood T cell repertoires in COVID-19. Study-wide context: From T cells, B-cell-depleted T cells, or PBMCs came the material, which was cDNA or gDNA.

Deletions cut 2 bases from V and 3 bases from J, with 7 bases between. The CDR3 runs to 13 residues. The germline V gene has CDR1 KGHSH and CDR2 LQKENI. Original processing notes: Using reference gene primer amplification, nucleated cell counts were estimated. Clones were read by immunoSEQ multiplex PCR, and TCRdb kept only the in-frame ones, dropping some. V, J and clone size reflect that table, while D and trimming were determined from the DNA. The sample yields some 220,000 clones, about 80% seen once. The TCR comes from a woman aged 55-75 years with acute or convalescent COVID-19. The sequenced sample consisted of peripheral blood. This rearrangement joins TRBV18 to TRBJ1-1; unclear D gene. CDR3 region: CASSPSPDTEAFF. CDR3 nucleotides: TGTGCCAGCTCACCATCGCCGGACACTGAAGCTTTCTTT.